This TCR beta chain was captured by sequencing in a study of control samples from healthy donors and cancer patients. The method was immunoSEQ multiplex PCR; TCRdb's version includes in-frame clones alone and lacks a portion of them. The sample contains roughly 220,000 clones, about 93% of which appear only once. The CDR3 is 14 residues long. The V end lost 3 bases, the J end lost 2 bases, and 11 bases lay between the germline ends. Germline assignment: CDR1 KGHSH and CDR2 LQKENI. The TCR originated in a man aged 45-60 years in good health. The V gene is TRBV18, the J gene TRBJ2-7; perhaps TRBD1 as D (6 bases). The sample comprised blood. This CDR3 reads CASSPTGIAYEQYF. Written as DNA, the CDR3 is TGTGCCAGCTCACCTACAGGGATTGCCTACGAGCAGTACTTC.